These 3 T cell receptor beta chains share one sample of origin, sequenced in a study of cytomegalovirus exposure and HLA in healthy donors. It was with 60 Vbeta and 13 Jbeta primers that the PCR ran. Here immunoSEQ multiplex PCR was the method, and the copy in TCRdb shows in-frame clones only, minus some. This sample has under 150,000 clones, with around 73% found just once. Specimen: PBMCs. These receptors all come from a woman aged 35 to 49 in good health and CMV-seronegative.

The V call is TRBV28, the J call TRBJ2-5; the match to TRBD1 covers 8 bases. Germline V CDR1 and CDR2: MDHEN, SYDVKM. This CDR3 contains 14 residues. V gave up 5 bases and J gave up 4 bases; unmatched junction bases: 6. The CDR3 here is CASSLRTGTETQYF. The DNA of the CDR3 is TGTGCCAGCAGTCTTCGGACAGGGACAGAGACCCAGTACTTC.

This sequence joins TRBV5-1 and TRBJ2-1; the match to TRBD1 covers 10 bases. CDR3 length: 16 residues. Trimming cost V 4 bases and J 5 bases; bases outside gene matches: 9. Germline V gene lookup returns CDR1 SGHRS and CDR2 YFSETQ. The CDR3 nucleotides are TGCGCCAGCAGCCCTTTGGGACAGGGGCTAAACAATGAGCAGTTCTTC. Its translation is CASSPLGQGLNNEQFF.

The rearrangement uses TRBV15 and TRBJ1-2; 9 bases align to TRBD1. The V gene end was trimmed by 7 bases and the J gene end by 7 bases; junction bases not matched to a gene: 10. The CDR3 length is 14 residues. The V gene's germline CDR1 is LNHNV and CDR2 YYDKDF (reference sequence). The CDR3 nucleotides read TGTGCCACCATTAGGACAGGGGCGGGGGGTGGCTACACCTTC. It encodes CATIRTGAGGGYTF.